This TCR beta chain is from a study of post-analysis software for immune sequencing data. Background on the study: Recorded disease courses covered relapsing-remitting, secondary progressive and progressive-relapsing multiple sclerosis. Some patients had no subtype annotation. General study findings and limits: Samples sharing a preparation batch grouped tightly together when assessed by F measure. For normalized Chao1 diversity, multiple sclerosis patients scored significantly lower than controls did. Five TRBV segments, including TRBV5-6, TRBV5-1 and TRBV20-1, were more frequent in patients than controls.

cDNA libraries of TCR beta carried unique molecular identifiers. Yield was 500,000 to 600,000 cDNA molecules from about 1 to 10 million T cells. One entry per CDR3 protein, called by TCRdb with MiXCR from the PCR reads. The sample has a few hundred thousand distinct CDR3 sequences, around 34% seen once. Germline loops: CDR1 MGHRA, CDR2 YSYEKL. The CDR3 runs 15 residues. Turning to this clonotype: Its antigen is currently unknown.

This TCR derives from a girl aged 2-17 years with multiple sclerosis. Source material: blood. This sequence joins TRBV4-1 and TRBJ2-5; 8 bases agree with TRBD1. The end of the DNA is better explained by TRBJ2-7, so the J call may be wrong. The CDR3 sequence: CASSQGQGSGYEQYF. The CDR3 nucleotides read TGCGCCAGCAGCCAAGGACAGGGGAGCGGGTACGAGCAGTACTTC.